The TCR beta chain under discussion was sequenced for a study of regulatory T cells in long-lasting Graves disease. This clonotype was observed many times. Construction of TCR beta libraries relied on iRepertoire HTBI primers and on Arm-PCR targeting CDR3 regions. TCRdb recomputed calls from the multiplex PCR reads with MiXCR, one row per CDR3 protein. Here the sample spans 400,000 to 600,000 distinct CDR3 sequences, 20% to 25% being singletons. The germline CDR1 and CDR2 sequences are MNHNS and SASEGT. Deletions cut 7 bases from V and 0 bases from J, with 16 bases between. The CDR3 is 16 residues long. This sample's time point: persistent/refractory GD, antithyroid drugs over 5 years with positive TRAb. PBMC-extracted RNA yielded the TCR library.

The source of this sequence is a female donor with Graves disease. The chain uses TRBV6-1 and TRBJ1-5; a possible D gene is TRBD1 (5 bases). Sequenced here: peripheral blood mononuclear cells (PBMCs), sampled when the disease was refractory, from a patient treated with antithyroid drugs. CDR3 loop: CASKKGTGYSNQPQHF. The CDR3, as DNA: TGTGCCAGCAAAAAAGGGACGGGCTATAGCAATCAGCCCCAGCATTTT.